This T cell receptor beta chain stems from a study of cytomegalovirus exposure and HLA in healthy donors. Overall study results and limits: Researchers reportedly found TCR beta sequences accurately predicted most subjects' HLA-A and HLA-B alleles. In a later analysis, across HLA loci, associated TCR counts were highest for DRB1, lowest for HLA-C.

Vbeta (60) and Jbeta (13) primers were used in the PCR. Clones were sequenced by immunoSEQ multiplex PCR, and TCRdb holds only the in-frame ones, with some missing. This table has over 60,000 clones, roughly 70% appearing once. A note on this clone: Its antigen is as yet unknown.

This CDR3 region has 14 residues. V was clipped by 5 bases and J by 2 bases, with 13 bases between them. Germline assignment: CDR1 SEHNR and CDR2 FQNEAQ (reference sequence). The receptor was derived from a man aged 65-85 years in good health and CMV-seronegative. The chain joins TRBV7-9 to TRBJ2-7, with a weak D call TRBD2 (6 bases). Sequenced sample: PBMCs. The chain's CDR3 is CASSEGGRAYEQYF. CDR3 nucleotides: TGTGCCAGCAGCGAAGGAGGGCGGGCCTACGAGCAGTACTTC.